The rows below give T cell receptor beta chains drawn from one sample of a study of blood T cells in healthy people across ages. One entry per CDR3 protein, called by TCRdb with MiXCR from the 5' RACE reads. The sample includes fewer than 2,000,000 distinct CDR3 sequences, 34% of them seen just once. The material sequenced was blood. The receptors were sampled from a woman in her 30s in good health. CDR3s include the opening cysteine and the closing phenylalanine or tryptophan. Each record gives: D gene, clone size, J gene, V gene, CDR3 DNA, CDR3 protein. A D gene is named only where the DNA matches it firmly. The size field is filled for only some rows; it gives once, few, many or a size class.

TRBD2 - TRBJ2-3 TRBV5-4 TGTGCCAGCAGCTCCCGCCGAGTGAGCGGGGGGAACACAGATACGCAGTATTTT CASSSRRVSGGNTDTQYF
- many TRBJ2-7 TRBV20-1 TGCAGTGCTAGAGATCTAAGGGGCCCCTACGAGCAGTACTTC CSARDLRGPYEQYF
- - TRBJ2-6 TRBV6-5 TGTGCCAGCAGCCCCGCGTCAAGCCCTGGGGCCAACGTCCTGACTTTC CASSPASSPGANVLTF
TRBD1 few TRBJ2-7 TRBV4-1 TGCGCCAGCAGCCCTCCGACAGGGATGTACGAGCAGTACTTC CASSPPTGMYEQYF
- few TRBJ1-6 TRBV12-3/TRBV12-4 TGTGCCAGCAGGTTAGGGAGCGAGAATTCACCCCTCCACTTT CASRLGSENSPLHF
TRBD2 - TRBJ2-5 TRBV3-1 TGTGCCAGCAGCCAAGAAGGGACTAGGGAAGAGACCCAGTACTTC CASSQEGTREETQYF
TRBD2 - TRBJ2-3 TRBV30 TGTGCCTGGAGAGGACTAGCGGGGGGCTATACGCAGTATTTT CAWRGLAGGYTQYF
TRBD1 few TRBJ2-7 TRBV9 TGTGCCAGCAGCCTTCGGGACAGCTTAACCTACGAGCAGTACTTC CASSLRDSLTYEQYF
TRBD2 few TRBJ2-1 TRBV27 TGTGCCAGCAGTTTCAAACTAGCGGGAGGGCCGAGTGAGCAGTTCTTC CASSFKLAGGPSEQFF
TRBD1 - TRBJ2-7 TRBV20-1 TGCAGTGCACCCGACAGGGCGACCTACGAGCAGTACTTC CSAPDRATYEQYF
TRBD2 few TRBJ2-7 TRBV20-1 TGCAGTGCTAGAGATACCGGGACTAGCTCCCACGAGCAGTACTTC CSARDTGTSSHEQYF
- - TRBJ1-4 TRBV20-1 TGCAGTGCTAAGGGGAGGAGGTCCATGGCTGGTGAAAAACTGTTTTTT CSAKGRRSMAGEKLFF
- - TRBJ2-5 TRBV20-1 TGCAGTGCTAGAGATGTCCGGAACCCTCAAGAGACCCAGTACTTC CSARDVRNPQETQYF
TRBD1 many TRBJ2-5 TRBV7-8 TGTGCCAGCACCACGGGACAGTCGGAGGAGACCCAGTACTTC CASTTGQSEETQYF
- - TRBJ1-4 TRBV6-1 TGTGCCAGCAGTGAAGCGGGGGGGGCGGTCGGGGAAAAACTGTTTTTT CASSEAGGAVGEKLFF
- once TRBJ1-1 TRBV12-5 TGTGCTAGTGGTTTTTCCAGGGACGAAGCTTTCTTT CASGFSRDEAFF
- few TRBJ1-2 TRBV20-1 TGCAGTGCCTCCGGACATCTTGACGACTATGGCTACACCTTC CSASGHLDDYGYTF
TRBD1 - TRBJ1-2 TRBV18 TGTGCCAGCTCACTTTCGACAGGGGCGAACGGCTACACCTTC CASSLSTGANGYTF
- - TRBJ2-2 TRBV12-3/TRBV12-4 TGTGCCAGCAGCCGGGGACGGGCGAACACCGGGGAGCTGTTTTTT CASSRGRANTGELFF
- many TRBJ2-5 TRBV4-1 TGCGCCAGCAGCCAAGATGCGGTTGGGGCGGGAGAGACCCAGTACTTC CASSQDAVGAGETQYF
- - TRBJ1-1 TRBV21-1 TGTGCCAGCAGCAAAGGCAGGGGTCCGAACACTGAAGCTTTCTTT CASSKGRGPNTEAFF
- - TRBJ2-5 TRBV7-6 TGTGCCAGCAGCTTAGGAGCGGGTTCCCAAGAGACCCAGTACTTC CASSLGAGSQETQYF
TRBD2 few TRBJ2-1 TRBV20-1 TGCAGTGCTAGAACCGGGGGGGCCTTAGGTGAGCAGTTCTTC CSARTGGALGEQFF
TRBD1 - TRBJ2-2 TRBV6-5 TGTGCCAGCAGTTACAAGTGGACAGGGGACACCGGGGAGCTGTTTTTT CASSYKWTGDTGELFF
- once TRBJ2-3 TRBV24-1 TGTGCCACCAGTGATCGGGCAACAGATACGCAGTATTTT CATSDRATDTQYF
- many TRBJ2-2 TRBV7-3 TGTGCCAGCAGCCCAGACCGGCGCGGGGAGCTGTTTTTT CASSPDRRGELFF
TRBD2 few TRBJ2-3 TRBV24-1 TGTGCCACCAGTACCGAGACTAGCGGGAGGATCGCAGATACGCAGTATTTT CATSTETSGRIADTQYF
TRBD1 many TRBJ1-1 TRBV25-1 TGTGCCAGCAGTGAATCAGAGGGGGCTGCTGAAGCTTTCTTT CASSESEGAAEAFF
TRBD2 few TRBJ2-7 TRBV7-2 TGTGCCAGCAGCCCTGGGAGACTAGCGGGAGGCTACGAGCAGTACTTC CASSPGRLAGGYEQYF
TRBD1 - TRBJ2-1 TRBV7-9 TGTGCCAGCATCCATGTACAGGGGAATGAGCAGTTCTTC CASIHVQGNEQFF
- - TRBJ2-5 TRBV14 TGTGCCAGCAGCCTCCGCGGAGCGTCTCCCAAGCAGTACTTC CASSLRGASPKQYF
- - TRBJ1-4 TRBV6-1 TGTGCCAGCAGTGCCACAGTCGGGGGTAGGGAAAAACTGTTTTTT CASSATVGGREKLFF
TRBD2 few TRBJ2-7 TRBV6-2/TRBV6-3 TGTGCCAGCAGTTACTGGGCGGGAGGCCGGGAGCAGTACTTC CASSYWAGGREQYF
- - TRBJ1-5 TRBV2 TGTGCCAGCAGCCCGGACATCCCTAATCAGCCCCAGCATTTT CASSPDIPNQPQHF
- few TRBJ2-5 TRBV6-1 TGTGCCAGCAGTGAAGCGCTCGCCGGGGCCCAGTACTTC CASSEALAGAQYF
TRBD2 few TRBJ2-5 TRBV5-1 TGCGCCAGCAGCTTGAATACGGGGGAGGGAGAGACCCAGTACTTC CASSLNTGEGETQYF
TRBD2 few TRBJ2-4 TRBV28 TGTGCCAGCAGCACCCACCGCAGCGGGGGAGCCAAAAACATTCAGTACTTC CASSTHRSGGAKNIQYF
TRBD2 few TRBJ2-1 TRBV3-1 TGTGCCAGCAGCCAAGCCCTAGCGGGAGTGGGTGAGCAGTTCTTC CASSQALAGVGEQFF
- few TRBJ1-2 TRBV4-1 TGCGCCAGCAAGAGGGGGATTTCGGATGGCTACACCTTC CASKRGISDGYTF
- - TRBJ1-1 TRBV20-1 TGCAGTGCTAGAATCGGAGCTTTCTTT CSARIGAFF
- once TRBJ2-5 TRBV10-2 TGCGCCAGCAGTGAGTACATGAGCTTCCAAGAGACCCAGTACTTC CASSEYMSFQETQYF
TRBD1 few TRBJ2-7 TRBV9 TGTGCCAGCAGCGTAGAAGGAACAGGGGTGCCCTACGAGCAGTACTTC CASSVEGTGVPYEQYF
TRBD2 - TRBJ2-3 TRBV14 TGTGCCAGCAGCCAAACCCTAAGCGGGAGGGCAGATACGCAGTATTTT CASSQTLSGRADTQYF
- - TRBJ2-7 TRBV7-9 TGTGCCAGCAGCTTCAGCCGGGGAGACGAGCAGTACTTC CASSFSRGDEQYF
TRBD1 - TRBJ2-7 TRBV6-2/TRBV6-3 TGTGCCAGCAGACCCTCGGGACAGGGGGACGAGCAGTACTTC CASRPSGQGDEQYF
- many TRBJ1-5 TRBV6-1 TGTGCCAGCAGTTACTGGGACGTCCGGAATCAGCCCCAGCATTTT CASSYWDVRNQPQHF
- few TRBJ2-7 TRBV7-8 TGTGCCAGCAGCGGCGCTTGGGCAGCCTACGAGCAGTACTTC CASSGAWAAYEQYF
TRBD1 - TRBJ1-2 TRBV6-9 TGTGCCAGCATCCACCACCATGGGACAGGCAGGGGGAATGGCTACACCTTC CASIHHHGTGRGNGYTF
TRBD1 once TRBJ2-3 TRBV12-3/TRBV12-4 TGTGCCAGCAGTTTAAGGACAGGGAGTACAGATGCGCAGTATTTT CASSLRTGSTDAQYF
- - TRBJ2-1 TRBV30 TGTGCCTGGAGTGTTGGTAGGAACAATGAGCAGTTCTTC CAWSVGRNNEQFF
- - TRBJ2-1 TRBV5-1 TGCGCCAGCAGCTTGTCGAGCTGGGGAGCCTACAATGAGCAGTTCTTC CASSLSSWGAYNEQFF
- - TRBJ2-7 TRBV20-1 TGCAGTGCTAGAGATTCCCGTCCGCCGGGGGAGCAGTACTTC CSARDSRPPGEQYF
TRBD1 - TRBJ2-6 TRBV9 TGTGTCAGCAGCGTAGCTACGGGGGACAGGCCTGGGGCCAACGTCCTGACTTTC CVSSVATGDRPGANVLTF
TRBD2 - TRBJ2-3 TRBV2 TGTGCCAGCAGTGATCTTCTAGCGGGGAACACAGATACGCAGTATTTT CASSDLLAGNTDTQYF
TRBD1 - TRBJ2-1 TRBV15 TGTGCCACCAGTGGTCTCAGGGGGAATGAGCAGTTCTTC CATSGLRGNEQFF
TRBD2 few TRBJ2-1 TRBV9 TGTGCCAGCAGGGGGACTAGCGGGAGGGGAGGGTACAATGAGCAGTTCTTC CASRGTSGRGGYNEQFF
- - TRBJ2-1 TRBV5-1 TGCGCCAGCAGCCTTGGGACGGGAGCAAATGTGCAGTTCTTC CASSLGTGANVQFF
- few TRBJ2-3 TRBV10-3 TGTGCCATCAGTGGCAGGGAGTCAGATACGCAGTATTTT CAISGRESDTQYF
- - TRBJ1-2 TRBV27 TGTGCCAGCAGTTTACAAGGGTTCCAGGACTATGGCTACACCTTC CASSLQGFQDYGYTF